These 25 T cell receptor beta chains were all obtained from the same sample, sequenced in a study of cytomegalovirus exposure and HLA in healthy donors. Vbeta (60) and Jbeta (13) primers were used in the PCR. Using immunoSEQ multiplex PCR, the repertoire was profiled, and TCRdb retains in-frame clones only, with some absent. This sample has roughly 190,000 clones; more than 75% occur once, and the top ten carry 1% to 1.5%. Sequenced material: PBMCs. All receptors come from a man aged 25-45 years in good health and CMV-seronegative.

V gene TRBV29-1 combines with J gene TRBJ2-3; 7 bases are shared with TRBD1. CDR3 length equals 12 residues. The ends lost 6 bases at V and 2 bases at J; junction bases unmatched: 2. CDR1 is SQVTM and CDR2 is ANQGSEA in the germline V gene. DNA of the CDR3: TGCAGCGTGGGACAGATCACAGATACGCAGTATTTT. Encoded protein: CSVGQITDTQYF.

This rearrangement joins TRBV5-1 to TRBJ2-7; D is unresolved. V lost 4 bases to trimming and J lost 0 bases, with 11 bases between them. Germline lookup yields CDR1 SGHRS and CDR2 YFSETQ. The CDR3 extends over 14 amino acids. The CDR3 spells CASSPESFSYEQYF. The CDR3 DNA sequence: TGCGCCAGCAGCCCAGAATCTTTCTCCTACGAGCAGTACTTC.

V usage is TRBV2 and J usage is TRBJ1-5; D not resolved. Germline V gene sequence: CDR1 SNHLY, CDR2 FYNNEI. V was cut by 8 bases and J by 6 bases, with 5 bases left in between. CDR3 length equals 10 residues. DNA of the CDR3: TGTGCCAGCGGAGGTCAGCCCCAGCATTTT. Encoded protein: CASGGQPQHF.

The rearrangement uses TRBV6-5 and TRBJ1-3; the D is unclear. The V gene's germline CDR1 is MNHEY and CDR2 SVGAGI. The CDR3 totals 16 residues. Trimming cost V 0 bases and J 2 bases, with 11 bases left between them. The DNA for the CDR3 is TGTGCCAGCAGTTACTCGCTTGCCGCGGCTGGAAACACCATATATTTT. Protein sequence: CASSYSLAAAGNTIYF.

This clone was observed a single time. This chain links TRBV6-5 with TRBJ1-5, with D perhaps TRBD1 (5 bases). V lost 0 bases to trimming and J lost 4 bases, with 13 bases between them. Germline CDR1 is MNHEY and CDR2 is SVGAGI. This CDR3 has 16 amino acids. The CDR3 DNA reads TGTGCCAGCAGTTACTCTAGCCAGGGTCTGAATCAGCCCCAGCATTTT. Translated: CASSYSSQGLNQPQHF.

The chain couples TRBV19 to TRBJ1-3; 7 bases fit TRBD1. Losses at the gene ends were 5 bases for V and 0 bases for J; bases not matched to a gene: 4. CDR3 length equals 15 residues. Germline V gene data show CDR1 as LNHDA and CDR2 as SQIVND (reference sequence). The DNA for the CDR3 is TGTGCCAGTAGTTGGGACAGAGCCTCTGGAAACACCATATATTTT. Translation gives CASSWDRASGNTIYF.

This clone was picked up one time. The J gene is TRBJ1-1, the V gene TRBV5-4; D gene uncertain. The CDR3 has 13 residues. Germline V gene lookup returns CDR1 SGHNT and CDR2 YYREEE (reference sequence). V was trimmed by 2 bases and J by 0 bases, leaving 5 bases between them. CDR3 in amino acids: CASSFSLNTEAFF. As DNA, the CDR3 is TGTGCCAGCAGCTTTTCTTTGAACACTGAAGCTTTCTTT.

A few counts support this clone. The DNA of the CDR3 is TGCGCCAGCAGCCATGCGGACGAAGGGACAGAAACTGAAGCTTTCTTT. It encodes CASSHADEGTETEAFF. V gene TRBV4-1 combines with J gene TRBJ1-1, with 7 bases lining up with TRBD1. Germline V lookup: CDR1 MGHRA, CDR2 YSYEKL. The CDR3 is made up of 16 amino acids. The ends lost 3 bases at V and 5 bases at J; junction bases unmatched: 12.

V and J are TRBV5-1 and TRBJ2-1, with TRBD1 identical over 7 bases. This CDR3 has 15 residues. V shed 0 bases, J shed 6 bases, and the junction held 6 bases outside the gene matches. Germline V gives CDR1 SGHRS, CDR2 YFSETQ. CDR3 nucleotides: TGCGCCAGCAGCTTGGAAGGGGGCTCGAGCAATGAGCAGTTCTTC. Protein product: CASSLEGGSSNEQFF.

This clone was recorded only once. This chain joins TRBV7-6 and TRBJ2-1; D may be TRBD2 (5 bases). Germline CDR1 is SGHVS and CDR2 is FNYEAQ. This CDR3 comprises 13 residues. Trimming took off 2 bases at V and 9 bases at J, with 11 bases between the two ends. The CDR3: CASSLSSGGEQFF. The CDR3 DNA follows: TGTGCCAGCAGCTTATCGAGCGGTGGTGAGCAGTTCTTC.

J is TRBJ1-2 and V is TRBV30; D is unresolved. The germline V gene has CDR1 GTSNPN and CDR2 SVGIG (reference sequence). The V end was cut by 1 base, the J end by 2 bases, with 2 bases between. CDR3 length: 11 amino acids. CDR3 nucleotide sequence: TGTGCCTGGAGTGCGAACTATGGCTACACCTTC. It specifies CAWSANYGYTF.

In this sample, this clone turned up once. The chain carries TRBV7-9 and TRBJ1-5; D gene ambiguous. The CDR3 totals 17 residues. Germline CDR1 reads SEHNR; CDR2 reads FQNEAQ (reference sequence). The V and J ends lost 1 base and 7 bases respectively, with 20 bases between them. The CDR3 sequence: CASSLEGGRPGSQPQHF. CDR3 coding DNA: TGTGCCAGCAGCTTAGAGGGAGGGAGACCAGGCAGCCAGCCCCAGCATTTT.

The chain recombines TRBV18 with TRBJ2-1, with TRBD2 matching over 8 bases. The CDR3 covers 18 residues. Germline V gene data show CDR1 as KGHSH and CDR2 as LQKENI. The junction had 14 bases not matched to a gene; V was cut back by 1 base and J by 6 bases. CDR3 in amino acids: CASSPRLVAGTPGNEQFF. In DNA form, the CDR3 reads TGTGCCAGCTCACCACGTTTGGTAGCGGGAACACCGGGCAATGAGCAGTTCTTC.

The rearrangement joins TRBV27 to TRBJ2-3; D is undetermined. Per the germline V gene, CDR1 is MNHEY and CDR2 is SMNVEV (reference sequence). CDR3 length: 12 amino acids. Trimming shortened V by 2 bases and J by 7 bases, and 7 bases separated the two germline ends. The CDR3 spells CASSLNSNTQYF. The CDR3 coding sequence is TGTGCCAGCAGTTTAAATTCAAATACGCAGTATTTT.

V usage is TRBV5-4 and J usage is TRBJ2-5, with D possibly matching TRBD1 (6 bases). V lost 2 bases and J lost 1, with 9 bases in between. The CDR3 extends over 14 amino acids. In germline, CDR1 is SGHNT, CDR2 YYREEE (reference sequence). The chain's CDR3 is CASSLSGAQETQYF. CDR3 bases: TGTGCCAGCAGCTTATCAGGGGCCCAAGAGACCCAGTACTTC.

The chain employs TRBV5-4 and TRBJ2-1, with 8 bases that match TRBD2. The junction had 9 bases not matched to a gene; V was cut back by 2 bases and J by 8 bases. The CDR3 runs 15 residues. Germline V gene lookup returns CDR1 SGHNT and CDR2 YYREEE (reference sequence). CDR3 sequence (DNA): TGTGCCAGCAGCTTTGAACTAGCGGAGGCTTATGAGCAGTTCTTC. It is translated as CASSFELAEAYEQFF.

The genes are TRBV18 and TRBJ2-5; TRBD1 might be the D (5 bases). The end of the DNA is better explained by TRBJ2-7, so the J call may be wrong. This CDR3 is built from 12 residues. The V gene's germline CDR1 is KGHSH and CDR2 LQKENI. This CDR3 reads CASSPTVYEQYF. CDR3 coding DNA: TGTGCCAGCTCACCGACAGTTTACGAGCAGTACTTC.

The chain is built from TRBV6-5 and TRBJ1-1, with TRBD1 identical over 9 bases. With 4 bases clipped from V and 5 bases from J, the junction kept 2 bases outside the gene matches. The V gene's germline CDR1 is MNHEY and CDR2 SVGAGI. This CDR3 region has 13 residues. In nucleotides, the CDR3 is TGTGCCAGCAGTTTGGGACAGGGTACTGAAGCTTTCTTT. The encoded protein is CASSLGQGTEAFF.

The chain is built from TRBV2 and TRBJ1-1, with TRBD1 matching 9 bases. Per germline, CDR1 SNHLY and CDR2 FYNNEI. V lost 10 bases and J lost 3; bases outside the gene matches: 12. The CDR3 extends over 15 amino acids. Written as DNA, the CDR3 is TGTGCCAACCGTCGGGACAGGGCGGGGGACACTGAAGCTTTCTTT. Translation gives CANRRDRAGDTEAFF.

The V call is TRBV11-2, the J call TRBJ1-2, with a possible D match to TRBD1 (6 bases). Per germline, CDR1 SGHAT and CDR2 FQNNGV. The CDR3 has 13 residues. The ends were cut back, 2 bases at V and 7 bases at J, with 11 bases in the middle. The CDR3 coding sequence is TGTGCCAGCAGCTTAATGGGGGCTGGTGGCTACACCTTC. This gives the protein CASSLMGAGGYTF.

The V gene is TRBV7-9, the J gene TRBJ2-7; D perhaps matches TRBD1 (5 bases). The germline V gene has CDR1 SEHNR and CDR2 FQNEAQ (reference sequence). This CDR3 contains 15 residues. V dropped 3 bases and J dropped 7 bases, with 19 bases sitting between them. The CDR3 DNA follows: TGTGCCAGCAGCTTTACCAGGGCCCTCTTCGGGGAGCAGTACTTC. Amino acids: CASSFTRALFGEQYF.

J is TRBJ1-2 and V is TRBV5-6, with TRBD1 matching 11 bases. The CDR3 extends over 14 amino acids. Looked up from germline, CDR1 is SGHDT and CDR2 is YYEEEE. V lost 1 base to trimming and J lost 8 bases; unmatched junction nucleotides: 4. The CDR3 nucleotides read TGTGCCAGCAGCTTGAGGACAGGGGGCGCGGGCTACACCTTC. Its translation: CASSLRTGGAGYTF.

The V gene is TRBV27, the J gene TRBJ2-7; 8 nucleotides align to TRBD1. V lost 7 bases to trimming and J lost 2 bases; unmatched junction nucleotides: 4. This CDR3 spans 13 amino acids. Germline V CDR1 and CDR2: MNHEY, SMNVEV (reference sequence). The DNA for the CDR3 is TGTGCCAGCACCAGGGGGCCCCCCTACGAGCAGTACTTC. Residues: CASTRGPPYEQYF.

The gene calls are TRBV7-6 and TRBJ2-7; D perhaps matches TRBD1 (5 bases). V was shortened by 4 bases and J by 6 bases, with 7 bases between the two germline ends. This CDR3 is built from 11 residues. Germline CDR1 reads SGHVS; CDR2 reads FNYEAQ. The CDR3 nucleotides are TGTGCCAGCAGCTGGGGCAGCGAGCAGTACTTC. This sequence encodes CASSWGSEQYF.

This sequence joins TRBV19 and TRBJ2-1; D is unresolved. Germline lookup yields CDR1 LNHDA and CDR2 SQIVND (reference sequence). The CDR3 has 15 amino acids. Trimming removed 3 bases at V and 2 bases at J, with 11 bases between. The CDR3 nucleotides read TGTGCCAGTAGTATCCGTCATGGCCCCTACAATGAGCAGTTCTTC. Amino acid sequence: CASSIRHGPYNEQFF.